Following are 23 T cell receptor beta chains from one sample sequenced in a study of T-cell memory formation after mild COVID-19. TCRdb used MiXCR to reprocess the 5' RACE reads, holding one entry per CDR3 protein. The sample holds 180,000 or so distinct CDR3 sequences; more than 9% are singletons and the top ten take about 3.8%. The sample was PBMCs or a T cell subset sorted from them (not recorded which). The source of these receptors is a man between 18 and 35 years old who had mild COVID-19 (a few samples of this study predate the infection). Cell type and time point are not known.

This clonotype has a handful of counts. CDR3 in amino acids: CATSDPRDTQYF. For the CDR3, the DNA is TGTGCCACCAGTGATCCGAGGGATACGCAGTATTTT. This sequence joins TRBV24-1 and TRBJ2-3; D unresolved. This CDR3 has 12 amino acids. Trimming took off 3 bases at V and 6 bases at J, with 6 bases between the two ends. CDR1 is KGHDR and CDR2 is SFDVKD in the germline V gene.

The chain employs TRBV7-2 and TRBJ1-1; D call uncertain. Germline CDR1 is SGHTA and CDR2 is FQGNSA. This CDR3 contains 16 residues. Trimming stripped 1 base from V and 0 bases from J, with 12 bases between. The CDR3 reads CASSLDRAHMNTEAFF. The CDR3 region has the DNA TGTGCCAGCAGCTTAGACAGAGCCCACATGAACACTGAAGCTTTCTTT.

The chain couples TRBV20-1 to TRBJ2-7; the match to TRBD1 covers 10 bases. The CDR3 consists of 15 residues. Germline lookup yields CDR1 DFQATT and CDR2 SNEGSKA (reference sequence). The V gene end was trimmed by 7 bases and the J gene end by 6 bases; junction bases not matched to a gene: 15. CDR3 nucleotides: TGCAGTGTCGGGGACAGGGGCCTTCCTCGGTCCGAGCAGTACTTC. Protein sequence: CSVGDRGLPRSEQYF.

This sequence joins TRBV20-1 and TRBJ2-7; tentatively, D is TRBD2 (6 bases). Germline-derived CDR1 and CDR2 are DFQATT and SNEGSKA (reference sequence). CDR3 size: 12 residues. The CDR3 DNA sequence: TGCGCAGGATCGACTAGCTCCTACGAGCAGTACGTC. Translation gives CAGSTSSYEQYV.

The chain joins TRBV7-9 to TRBJ1-2, with TRBD1 matching over 8 bases. The CDR3 has 13 amino acids. CDR1 SEHNR and CDR2 FQNEAQ come from the germline V gene (reference sequence). V lost 5 bases and J lost 4; bases outside the gene matches: 3. CDR3 in amino acids: CASSTTGAYGYTF. The CDR3 DNA follows: TGTGCCAGCAGCACGACAGGGGCCTATGGCTACACCTTC.

The chain joins TRBV7-9 to TRBJ1-4; D unclear. Germline assignment: CDR1 SEHNR and CDR2 FQNEAQ (reference sequence). The CDR3 extends over 15 amino acids. Trimming took 1 base from V and 2 from J, leaving 8 bases between them. The CDR3 loop reads CASSLVPITNEKLFF. As DNA, the CDR3 is TGTGCCAGCAGCTTAGTACCGATTACTAATGAAAAACTGTTTTTT. Using reference TRBV7-9 and TRBJ1-4 for the parts outside the CDR3, the full variable domain is DTGVSQNPRHKITKRGQNVTFRCDPISEHNRLYWYRQTLGQGPEFLTYFQNEAQLEKSRLLSDRFSAERPKGSFSTLEIQRTEQGDSAMYLCASSLVPITNEKLFFGSGTQLSVL.

Only a few counts were recorded for this clonotype. The chain uses TRBV5-5 and TRBJ1-2; possibly TRBD1 for D (5 bases). V was trimmed by 1 base and J by 11 bases, leaving 12 bases between them. CDR3 length: 12 residues. Germline CDR1 SGHKS, CDR2 YYEKEE (reference sequence). The CDR3 spells CASSLSRGIYTF. CDR3 bases: TGTGCCAGCAGCTTGTCTCGGGGGATTTACACCTTC. The variable domain in full, with the rest retrieved from reference TRBV5-5 and TRBJ1-2, is DAGVTQSPTHLIKTRGQQVTLRCSPISGHKSVSWYQQVLGQGPQFIFQYYEKEERGRGNFPDRFSARQFPNYSSELNVNALLLGDSALYLCASSLSRGIYTFGSGTRLTVV.

The rearrangement uses TRBV27 and TRBJ1-3, with a possible D match to TRBD1 (5 bases). The CDR3 has 13 amino acids. Trimming left V 7 bases short and J 3 bases short, with 10 bases between. Germline CDR1 and CDR2: MNHEY and SMNVEV (reference sequence). This CDR3 reads CASTAGRGNTIYF. The CDR3 DNA sequence: TGTGCCAGCACCGCGGGGCGTGGAAACACCATATATTTT.

This chain uses TRBV7-9 with TRBJ2-3; 12 bases fit TRBD2. CDR1 and CDR2 (germline): SEHNR, FQNEAQ (reference sequence). The CDR3 is 17 amino acids. With V trimmed by 8 bases and J by 5 bases, 14 bases remained unmatched. CDR3 DNA: TGTGCCAGCCCTAGCGGGGGGGTATCTCATCTTGGAGATACGCAGTATTTT. Residues: CASPSGGVSHLGDTQYF.

This clonotype was counted between two and nine times. The V gene is TRBV7-2, the J gene TRBJ2-4; no definite D call. Germline values: CDR1 SGHTA, CDR2 FQGNSA. V gave up 4 bases and J gave up 5 bases, with 6 bases separating them. The length of the CDR3 is 12 residues. Here the CDR3 reads CASSYGQNIQYF. CDR3 nucleotide sequence: TGTGCCAGCAGCTACGGCCAAAACATTCAGTACTTC.

CDR3 in DNA: TGCGCCAGCAGCTTGGCCTTGCGGGGGAAAAAAGAGACCCAGTACTTC. Encoded protein: CASSLALRGKKETQYF. The chain carries TRBV5-1 and TRBJ2-5, with 7 nucleotides matching TRBD2. Germline V gives CDR1 SGHRS, CDR2 YFSETQ. The ends lost 0 bases at V and 3 bases at J; junction bases unmatched: 8. This CDR3 region has 16 residues.

The CDR3 sequence is CASRRTGGSPLHF. CDR3 nucleotides: TGCGCCAGCAGACGGACAGGGGGATCACCCCTCCACTTT. This chain links TRBV5-1 with TRBJ1-6; 10 bases are shared with TRBD1. This CDR3 is 13 amino acids long. V lost 5 bases to trimming and J lost 10 bases; unmatched junction nucleotides: 3. Looked up from germline, CDR1 is SGHRS and CDR2 is YFSETQ.

This clonotype was seen only a few times. The V and J genes are TRBV2 and TRBJ2-7; maybe TRBD1 (6 bases). The CDR3 runs 12 residues. CDR1 is SNHLY, CDR2 FYNNEI, per germline. Trimming shortened V by 6 bases and J by 4 bases, and 10 bases separated the two germline ends. CDR3 in DNA: TGTGCCAGCAGCGCAGGGGTTTACGAGCAGTACTTC. Amino acids: CASSAGVYEQYF.

This clonotype was observed a few times. The genes are TRBV15 and TRBJ1-1; 7 positions agree with TRBD1. Germline loops: CDR1 LNHNV, CDR2 YYDKDF (reference sequence). The CDR3 loop spans 17 amino acids. V gave up 0 bases and J gave up 7 bases; unmatched junction bases: 14. CDR3 bases: TGTGCCACCAGCAGAGATTATTTGGGGTGGCAGGGGGGTGAAGCTTTCTTT. Translation: CATSRDYLGWQGGEAFF. The full variable domain, its missing parts supplied by reference TRBV15 and TRBJ1-1, is DAMVIQNPRYQVTQFGKPVTLSCSQTLNHNVMYWYQQKSSQAPKLLFHYYDKDFNNEADTPDNFQSRRPNTSFCFLDIRSPGLGDTAMYLCATSRDYLGWQGGEAFFGQGTRLTVV.

This clonotype was counted only a few times. The chain uses TRBV19 and TRBJ2-5; D is tentatively TRBD1 or TRBD2 (5 bases each). Germline CDR1 is LNHDA and CDR2 is SQIVND (reference sequence). Trimming removed 5 bases at V and 5 bases at J, with 9 bases between. The CDR3 is 12 residues long. The CDR3 region is CASSQRDETQYF. CDR3 DNA: TGTGCCAGTAGTCAGAGGGACGAGACCCAGTACTTC. The full variable domain, completed using reference TRBV19 and TRBJ2-5, is DGGITQSPKYLFRKEGQNVTLSCEQNLNHDAMYWYRQDPGQGLRLIYYSQIVNDFQKGDIAEGYSVSREKKESFPLTVTSAQKNPTAFYLCASSQRDETQYFGPGTRLLVL.

This clonotype showed up just a few times. The V gene is TRBV5-1, the J gene TRBJ1-6; perhaps TRBD1 as D (6 bases). In germline, CDR1 is SGHRS, CDR2 YFSETQ. V lost 4 bases, J lost 9 bases, and 20 bases lay in between. This CDR3 is built from 16 residues. As DNA, the CDR3 is TGCGCCAGCAGCGCCCTTACAACAGGGTCTGGTTCACCCCTCCACTTT. Residues: CASSALTTGSGSPLHF.

V is TRBV3-1 and J is TRBJ1-6; unclear D gene. Trimming stripped 1 base from V and 10 bases from J, with 5 bases between. The CDR3 runs 12 residues. The germline V gene has CDR1 LGHDT and CDR2 YNNKEL (reference sequence). The CDR3 protein is CASSQAGSPLHF. The CDR3 region has the DNA TGTGCCAGCAGCCAAGCTGGCTCACCCCTCCACTTT.

This clonotype was found a few times. The CDR3 region has the DNA TGTGCCAGCAGCTATGGACAGGGTTGGGCTGAAGCTTTCTTT. It encodes CASSYGQGWAEAFF. The chain is built from TRBV5-6 and TRBJ1-1; 8 bases align to TRBD1. V shed 3 bases and J 6 bases; nucleotides not matched to a gene: 7. This CDR3 spans 14 amino acids. Germline-derived CDR1 and CDR2 are SGHDT and YYEEEE.

The chain combines TRBV3-1 with TRBJ2-2; unclear D gene. The CDR3 runs to 14 residues. With 4 bases removed from V and 8 bases from J, the gap between germline ends came to 14 bases. The germline V gene encodes CDR1 LGHDT and CDR2 YNNKEL (reference sequence). DNA of the CDR3: TGTGCCAGCAGCCGAAACGGTGAGGCGGGGGAGCTGTTTTTT. Translated, it gives CASSRNGEAGELFF.

This clonotype was seen a handful of times. The V and J genes are TRBV6-2 or TRBV6-3 and TRBJ1-2; D remains unclear. The CDR3 runs 12 residues. CDR1 and CDR2 (germline): MNHEY, SVGEGT. V lost 6 bases, J lost 4 bases, and 9 bases lay in between. This CDR3 reads CASRDGGYGYTF. The CDR3 bases are TGTGCCAGCAGAGACGGCGGCTATGGCTACACCTTC.

This clonotype was seen only a few times. This chain links TRBV6-2 or TRBV6-3 with TRBJ2-5; the match to TRBD2 covers 7 bases. Per germline, CDR1 MNHEY and CDR2 SVGEGT. This CDR3 is 14 amino acids long. Losses at the gene ends were 0 bases for V and 5 bases for J; bases not matched to a gene: 3. CDR3 in DNA: TGTGCCAGCAGTTACTCTCGCGGGGGTGAGACCCAGTACTTC. Its translation: CASSYSRGGETQYF.

This clonotype was observed a handful of times. V and J are TRBV6-5 and TRBJ2-7, with 10 bases identical to TRBD1. The CDR3 contains 14 residues. V lost 4 bases to trimming and J lost 4 bases; unmatched junction nucleotides: 4. Germline lookup yields CDR1 MNHEY and CDR2 SVGAGI. The chain's CDR3 is CASSFRDRGYEQYF. Written as DNA, the CDR3 is TGTGCCAGCAGTTTCCGGGACAGGGGTTACGAGCAGTACTTC.

This clonotype showed up just a few times. This chain connects TRBV12-3 or TRBV12-4 to TRBJ2-3, with TRBD2 matching 9 bases. This CDR3 has 16 residues. V lost 5 bases, J lost 4 bases, and 10 bases stayed unmatched. In nucleotides, the CDR3 is TGTGCCAGCAGTCCCCTGCTAGCGGGGCAGGCAGATACGCAGTATTTT. This sequence encodes CASSPLLAGQADTQYF.